This T cell receptor beta chain was sequenced during a study of blood T cell repertoires in COVID-19. Profiling relied on immunoSEQ multiplex PCR, and the TCRdb table lists in-frame clones only, not all of them. The sample lists around 190,000 clones, 88% occurring once. Trimming took 5 bases from V and 1 from J, leaving 8 bases between them. Germline V lookup: CDR1 SEHNR, CDR2 FQNEAQ (reference sequence). This CDR3 is built from 13 residues. The rearrangement links TRBV7-9 to TRBJ1-2; D gene unclear. Sequenced input: peripheral blood. The clonotype was recovered from a man in his forties or fifties with COVID-19, enrolled during active disease. This chain's CDR3 is CASSTSDNYGYTF. CDR3 DNA sequence: TGTGCCAGCAGCACCAGTGATAACTATGGCTACACCTTC.